Here is one T cell receptor (beta chain) with its context. Its specific antigen is unknown. No per-base quality is available; no much larger clone lies one base away. The cohort was made up of several hundred healthy bone marrow donors. At the time of sampling, every cohort member was nominally healthy, though immune exposures that went unrecorded were likely present. The donor was CMV seropositive and belonged to the group of 250 to 300 seropositive cohort members. Every donor gave a peripheral blood sample, and the peripheral blood mononuclear cells from that sample were used for TCR beta sequencing. Genomic DNA was extracted from the blood cell samples with the Qiagen DNeasy Blood Extraction Kit. The sample is drawn from a study of cytomegalovirus exposure and HLA in healthy donors (dated by TCRdb to about 2017). Regarding the study in general: According to an earlier analysis of 550 to 750 of the donors, 150 million to 200 million T cells yielded roughly 110 million unique TCR beta sequences and about 300 Gb of sequence data. An early release that covered more than 550 HLA-typed donors contained 300 to 350 gigabases of sequencing data and tens of millions of unique TCR sequences. Of the roughly 410 genotyped donors, less than 85% were placed in the genetic ancestry cluster associated with self-reported Caucasian donors. The study aimed to test whether signatures of past pathogen exposure could be identified by cataloging public T cell receptors. The T cell repertoires of 666 subjects were profiled by immunosequencing and related to cytomegalovirus serostatus. Besides the first cohort of roughly 660 subjects, a separate validation cohort made up of 90 to 150 different subjects was used. To predict cytomegalovirus infection status, the study brought together high-throughput TCR immunosequencing, statistical association of individual TCRs with disease status, and machine learning. A later analysis re-examined previously published TCR beta repertoires from more than 550 donors and added high-resolution HLA genotyping to investigate patterns of TCR occurrence. Rather than using new phenotypic data, the later analysis identified candidate immune exposures from TCR beta sequences and from how often those sequences occurred across donors. An earlier analysis of approximately 500 of the donors applied high-throughput TCR beta sequencing to assess whether each TCR beta V gene segment acted as functional or pseudogenic. Donor age, sex, ethnicity and CMV serostatus were compiled alongside the repertoire data. Genome-wide SNP genotypes for about 55% of the 666 donors were used in a later genetic analysis, which treated that subset as a discovery cohort. All discovery cohort repertoires had been generated using a single sequencing platform. Class I and class II HLA loci were covered by the typing at four-digit resolution. Typing coverage varied by locus: about 620-630 donors for A, B, C, DRB1 and DQB1; approximately 520 for DQA1; some 610 for DPA1; approximately 490 for DPB1. Roughly five DR-DQ haplotypes were treated as single units for association and clustering because of strong linkage in the cohort. Among about 390 genotyped donors of the cohort, an average of approximately 240,000 unique TCR beta nucleotide sequences were sequenced per donor, roughly 20% of them non-productive.

V ends up 11 bases short and J 4 bases short, with an unmatched junction base count of 9. Counted from cysteine to phenylalanine, this CDR3 has 13 amino acids. This entry keeps only the CDR3 DNA: 39 bases, framed from base 1. Looking up the germline V gene yields CDR1 MNHNS and CDR2 SASEGT. Library construction relied on the immunoSEQ multiplex PCR assay. A mixture of 60 forward primers for TCR Vbeta segments and 13 reverse primers for TCR Jbeta segments was used in the multiplex PCR. Amplification of the CDR3 region of rearranged TCR beta genes was performed with a multiplex PCR assay on genomic DNA. The amplified TCR beta libraries were sequenced on the Illumina HiSeq System as 87-base-pair reads. In the authors' own workflow: A later analysis tallied around 82 million unique TCR beta chains across the 700 or so repertoires, and some 10 million of those chains were shared by two or more donors. Raw reads were error-corrected and collapsed into unique sequences with a nearest-neighbor algorithm that merged closely related sequences to remove PCR and sequencing errors. V, D and J gene segments were assigned by aligning CDR3 sequences to IMGT reference sequences. For a sequence to be retained, a match of at least six nucleotides was required to both a V gene segment and a J gene segment. A rearrangement was called productive if the CDR3 had no stop codons and remained in frame with V and J, and every other rearrangement was called non-productive. CDR3 was defined by IMGT convention, running from the second conserved V-encoded cysteine to the conserved J-encoded phenylalanine. The earlier analysis of about 610 of the donors excluded any sequence lacking an unambiguous match to a single V gene segment. An earlier analysis of fewer than 750 of the donors called V segments functional above 56.7% productive rearrangements and segregating when the between-donor standard deviation exceeded 5%. A statistical classification framework was built to diagnose cytomegalovirus status from the catalog of TCR beta chain sequences. In a later analysis, V and J genes were assigned by comparing TCR nucleotide sequences against IMGT/GENE-DB human TR gene sequences. A later analysis assigned CDR3 sequences and most-parsimonious VDJ recombination scenarios with the TCRdist pipeline. In a later analysis, every TCR beta chain was defined by the combination of its CDR3 amino acid sequence and its V-gene family, and reads without a unique V-gene family were dropped. In a later analysis, fewer than 650 highly shared, low-generation-probability nucleotide sequences were removed to address suspected cross-contamination and a sequencing artifact. In a later analysis, a clonal expansion index was calculated for each public chain from normalized within-repertoire ranks of inferred template counts. In a later analysis, generation probabilities were computed with a VDJ recombination model fitted to out-of-frame rearrangements, and the resulting probabilities were checked against IGoR. A later analysis scored TCR-TCR, TCR-HLA and TCR-CMV co-occurrence with hypergeometric tests, applying a repertoire-size bias correction to TCR pairs. A later analysis estimated false discovery rates by permuting HLA or CMV assignments 20 times. A later analysis grouped co-occurring TCRs with DBSCAN, adding TCRdist sequence similarity when clustering within HLA-allele-positive subsets. Repertoires with fewer than 30,000 or more than 120,000 public chains, plus five repertoires with anomalous nucleotide sharing, were excluded from co-occurrence clustering. The table was pulled from immuneACCESS by TCRdb, which kept in-frame rearrangements only. Such tables lose some clones; where checked, under half of the loss comes from unresolved V genes, and the rest has no known cause. V and J calls plus clone size are reproduced from that table; the DNA served to infer D and trimming. For this sample there are 95,000 or so clones; under 90% appear just once. Jointly, the top ten make up less than 4.5% of the sample.

Study-wide findings and limitations: At a false discovery rate of 0.05, a later analysis linked about 16,000 TCR beta sequences to specific HLA alleles. The presence/absence analyses assumed that sequencing depth was roughly uniform across donors, and that assumption may not be true. An association between a missense DCLRE1C variant and V-gene and J-gene trimming of TCR beta chains was found in a later genetic analysis and replicated in an independent cohort. A further reported finding was that TCR beta sequences accurately predicted the HLA-A and HLA-B alleles for most subjects in the first cohort. Because some donors lacked HLA typing at each locus, the association tests relied only on the typed subset. Some IMGT-functional V segments, including TRBV6-2 and TRBV6-3, could not be told apart with the 87-base-pair reads, so those segments were excluded. A group of highly shared sequence variants was considered likely to be a technical artifact of the sequencing pipeline. In both the original and validation cohorts, the classifier was reported to diagnose cytomegalovirus status with high specificity and sensitivity. Assigning TCR associations to individual alleles was difficult when HLA alleles, especially DR and DQ, strongly co-occurred. CMV serostatus was the only immune exposure information available for the cohort. In a later genetic analysis, fewer N-insertions in productive TCRs were reported among donors in an Asian-associated ancestry cluster than the approximately 630-donor mean. Linkage disequilibrium might explain the correlated functional status among segregating V segments, but an unknown experimental factor could not be ruled out. In an earlier analysis of fewer than 750 of the donors, most TCR beta V segments were observed in productive rearrangements about 87% or about 30% of the time, broadly matching IMGT annotations. In the study, 150 to 200 TCR beta chains were listed as associated with cytomegalovirus. Compared with equally common non-associated chains, HLA-associated TCR beta chains in a later analysis were more clonally expanded and had lower generation probabilities. A few of the identified cytomegalovirus-associated TCR beta chains were confirmed in vitro to be specific for cytomegalovirus antigens. In a later analysis, the rate of TCR association differed among HLA loci, with DRB1 alleles having the most associated TCRs and HLA-C alleles having the fewest. Because counts were too low, under 20 rarely observed V segments, including chromosome 9 orphons, were left out of the earlier analysis of about 620 of the donors. This cohort had only TCR beta chains sequenced, and the lack of alpha or paired-chain data limited which features could be detected. The authors suggested that the approach could potentially be generalized to other disease states and immunological phenotypes. A later analysis reported that several top co-occurrence clusters appeared linked to parvovirus B19, influenza, CMV and Epstein-Barr virus. In a later analysis, most CMV-associated TCR beta chains were found to appear HLA-restricted, with HLA associations seemingly driven largely by CMV exposure. Most TCR sequences were seen in very few donors, while some public TCRs were found in many individuals.

The sample comprised PBMCs. The receptor was derived from an older woman in good health and CMV-seropositive. Recombination connected TRBV6-1 to TRBJ2-5, with TRBD2 matching 8 junction bases. Here the CDR3 is given as CALKPGLGETQYF. The nucleotide sequence reads TGTGCCCTAAAACCGGGACTAGGAGAGACCCAGTACTTC.